This is a list of T cell receptor beta chains from one sample in a study of tumor-infiltrating lymphocytes in localized non-small cell lung cancer. Measured with immunoSEQ multiplex PCR; TCRdb has only the in-frame clones, and not every one. The sample lists 12,000 or so clones; over 80% were seen once. Sequencing used lung tumor tissue. The source of these receptors is a human donor with non-small cell lung cancer. Both conserved end residues are part of each CDR3. A D gene is named only where the DNA matches it firmly. The size entry is marked missing in some rows and otherwise reads once, few, many or a size class.

V gene: TRBV29-1
J gene: TRBJ2-1
D gene: .
clone size: .
CDR3 protein: CSVEKRYNEQFF
CDR3 DNA: TGCAGCGTAGAAAAAAGGTACAATGAGCAGTTCTTC

V gene: TRBV19
J gene: TRBJ2-6
D gene: .
clone size: .
CDR3 protein: CASIAPGANVLTF
CDR3 DNA: TGTGCCAGTATAGCCCCTGGGGCCAACGTCCTGACTTTC

V gene: TRBV7-2
J gene: TRBJ1-2
D gene: TRBD1
clone size: .
CDR3 protein: CASSQTPLDRAYGYTF
CDR3 DNA: TGTGCCAGCAGCCAAACCCCGTTGGACAGGGCCTATGGCTACACCTTC

V gene: TRBV28
J gene: TRBJ1-2
D gene: TRBD1
clone size: .
CDR3 protein: CASSSLDRDYHRGYTF
CDR3 DNA: TGTGCCAGCAGTTCACTAGACAGGGACTACCATCGGGGCTACACCTTC

V gene: TRBV5-1
J gene: TRBJ2-3
D gene: .
clone size: .
CDR3 protein: CASSLDQGTDTQYF
CDR3 DNA: TGCGCCAGCAGCTTGGATCAGGGAACAGATACGCAGTATTTT

V gene: TRBV9
J gene: TRBJ2-5
D gene: TRBD1
clone size: .
CDR3 protein: CASSRTGSQETQYF
CDR3 DNA: TGTGCCAGCAGCCGGACAGGGTCACAAGAGACCCAGTACTTC

V gene: TRBV27
J gene: TRBJ2-5
D gene: TRBD1
clone size: .
CDR3 protein: CASSTSGQPEETQYF
CDR3 DNA: TGTGCCAGCAGTACCTCGGGACAGCCAGAAGAGACCCAGTACTTC

V gene: TRBV19
J gene: TRBJ1-2
D gene: TRBD1
clone size: once
CDR3 protein: CASSIRDRPGGDYGYTF
CDR3 DNA: TGTGCCAGTAGTATCCGGGACAGGCCGGGAGGCGATTATGGCTACACCTTC

V gene: TRBV11-1
J gene: TRBJ2-1
D gene: TRBD2
clone size: .
CDR3 protein: CASSLLRAGGAEQFF
CDR3 DNA: TGTGCCAGCAGCTTGCTCCGAGCGGGAGGGGCTGAGCAGTTCTTC

V gene: TRBV5-5
J gene: TRBJ2-3
D gene: TRBD1
clone size: once
CDR3 protein: CASSFRPPTGAPLSTDTQYF
CDR3 DNA: TGTGCCAGCAGCTTCCGGCCACCGACAGGGGCTCCTCTAAGCACAGATACGCAGTATTTT

V gene: TRBV29-1
J gene: TRBJ2-7
D gene: .
clone size: .
CDR3 protein: CSVGNSYEQYF
CDR3 DNA: TGCAGCGTCGGGAACTCCTACGAGCAGTACTTC

V gene: TRBV19
J gene: TRBJ1-1
D gene: TRBD1
clone size: .
CDR3 protein: CASTFGQGVTEAFF
CDR3 DNA: TGTGCCAGTACTTTTGGACAGGGAGTCACTGAAGCTTTCTTT

V gene: TRBV30
J gene: TRBJ2-5
D gene: .
clone size: .
CDR3 protein: CAWEGGLQETQYF
CDR3 DNA: TGTGCCTGGGAGGGCGGGCTTCAAGAGACCCAGTACTTC

V gene: TRBV29-1
J gene: TRBJ2-7
D gene: .
clone size: once
CDR3 protein: CSVRYTWGEQYF
CDR3 DNA: TGCAGCGTTCGATACACATGGGGCGAGCAGTACTTC

V gene: TRBV13
J gene: TRBJ2-7
D gene: TRBD2
clone size: .
CDR3 protein: CASGPRGLAGVEQYF
CDR3 DNA: TGTGCCAGCGGCCCTAGGGGGCTAGCGGGAGTCGAGCAGTACTTC

V gene: TRBV12-5
J gene: TRBJ2-1
D gene: TRBD2
clone size: .
CDR3 protein: CASGLAPNFGRAHEQFF
CDR3 DNA: TGTGCTAGTGGTTTGGCGCCGAATTTCGGGAGGGCGCATGAGCAGTTCTTC

V gene: TRBV7-2
J gene: TRBJ2-7
D gene: TRBD2
clone size: .
CDR3 protein: CASSLAGTSGSYEQYF
CDR3 DNA: TGTGCCAGCAGCTTAGCTGGGACTAGCGGGAGCTACGAGCAGTACTTC

V gene: TRBV7-6
J gene: TRBJ2-3
D gene: TRBD2
clone size: once
CDR3 protein: CATSGLAGLPGSTDTQYF
CDR3 DNA: TGTGCCACCAGCGGACTAGCGGGGCTTCCTGGGAGCACAGATACGCAGTATTTT

V gene: TRBV4-3
J gene: TRBJ2-7
D gene: TRBD1
clone size: .
CDR3 protein: CASSRDRAGEQYF
CDR3 DNA: TGCGCCAGCAGCCGGGACAGGGCAGGCGAGCAGTACTTC

V gene: TRBV18
J gene: TRBJ1-1
D gene: .
clone size: .
CDR3 protein: CASSLNRRDGEAFF
CDR3 DNA: TGTGCCAGCTCATTAAACCGCCGGGACGGTGAAGCTTTCTTT

V gene: TRBV5-1
J gene: TRBJ2-3
D gene: .
clone size: .
CDR3 protein: CASMARSGTDTQYF
CDR3 DNA: TGCGCCAGCATGGCGAGGTCCGGCACAGATACGCAGTATTTT

V gene: TRBV7-2
J gene: TRBJ1-3
D gene: .
clone size: few
CDR3 protein: CASSEERNTIYF
CDR3 DNA: TGTGCCAGCAGCGAGGAGAGAAACACCATATATTTT

V gene: TRBV7-8
J gene: TRBJ2-3
D gene: .
clone size: .
CDR3 protein: CASSLAQGVMGTQYF
CDR3 DNA: TGTGCCAGCAGCTTAGCTCAGGGCGTTATGGGTACGCAGTATTTT

V gene: TRBV29-1
J gene: TRBJ2-5
D gene: .
clone size: .
CDR3 protein: CSVELGASLTETQYF
CDR3 DNA: TGCAGCGTTGAACTGGGGGCGAGCCTAACCGAGACCCAGTACTTC

V gene: TRBV29-1
J gene: TRBJ1-1
D gene: .
clone size: .
CDR3 protein: CSVDGGSTLANTEAFF
CDR3 DNA: TGCAGCGTTGATGGGGGCTCTACTCTTGCGAACACTGAAGCTTTCTTT

V gene: TRBV21-1
J gene: TRBJ2-7
D gene: .
clone size: .
CDR3 protein: CASPRGRTGEQYF
CDR3 DNA: TGTGCCAGCCCGCGAGGGAGGACGGGCGAGCAGTACTTC

V gene: TRBV4-1
J gene: TRBJ1-4
D gene: .
clone size: .
CDR3 protein: CASSQGIDLHEKLFF
CDR3 DNA: TGCGCCAGCAGCCAAGGGATTGACCTGCATGAAAAACTGTTTTTT

V gene: TRBV2
J gene: TRBJ2-7
D gene: .
clone size: few
CDR3 protein: CASSGTVSYEQYF
CDR3 DNA: TGTGCCAGCAGTGGGACTGTATCCTACGAGCAGTACTTC

V gene: TRBV5-1
J gene: TRBJ2-3
D gene: .
clone size: .
CDR3 protein: CASRGYTDTQYF
CDR3 DNA: TGCGCCAGCCGGGGGTACACAGATACGCAGTATTTT

V gene: TRBV5-1
J gene: TRBJ2-7
D gene: .
clone size: .
CDR3 protein: CASSLEPFSGYEQYF
CDR3 DNA: TGCGCCAGCAGCTTGGAACCCTTTTCGGGCTACGAGCAGTACTTC

V gene: TRBV7-6
J gene: TRBJ2-5
D gene: .
clone size: once
CDR3 protein: CASSLVGETPTGETQYF
CDR3 DNA: TGTGCCAGCAGCTTAGTAGGGGAGACACCCACGGGGGAGACCCAGTACTTC

V gene: TRBV4-1
J gene: TRBJ1-5
D gene: .
clone size: .
CDR3 protein: CASSQENGGWQPQHF
CDR3 DNA: TGCGCCAGCAGCCAAGAAAACGGGGGCTGGCAGCCCCAGCATTTT

V gene: TRBV6-5
J gene: TRBJ1-1
D gene: .
clone size: once
CDR3 protein: CASSREGNTEAFF
CDR3 DNA: TGTGCCAGCAGTCGGGAGGGGAACACTGAAGCTTTCTTT

V gene: TRBV18
J gene: TRBJ1-5
D gene: .
clone size: .
CDR3 protein: CASSSGYNQPQHF
CDR3 DNA: TGTGCCAGCTCATCAGGGTACAATCAGCCCCAGCATTTT

V gene: TRBV6-5
J gene: TRBJ2-1
D gene: .
clone size: .
CDR3 protein: CASSAWSDNEQFF
CDR3 DNA: TGTGCCAGCAGTGCGTGGAGCGACAATGAGCAGTTCTTC

V gene: TRBV29-1
J gene: TRBJ1-2
D gene: .
clone size: .
CDR3 protein: CSVEDNYGHTF
CDR3 DNA: TGCAGCGTTGAAGATAACTATGGCCACACCTTC

V gene: TRBV11-1
J gene: TRBJ2-1
D gene: TRBD2
clone size: few
CDR3 protein: CASSLPTSGIGTEQFF
CDR3 DNA: TGTGCCAGCAGCTTACCCACTAGCGGGATAGGCACTGAGCAGTTCTTC

V gene: TRBV7-3
J gene: TRBJ2-2
D gene: TRBD1
clone size: .
CDR3 protein: CASSAGTGGAVWTGELFF
CDR3 DNA: TGTGCCAGCAGCGCCGGGACAGGGGGCGCGGTTTGGACCGGGGAGCTGTTTTTT

V gene: TRBV15
J gene: TRBJ1-2
D gene: .
clone size: few
CDR3 protein: CATSPGAVYGYTF
CDR3 DNA: TGTGCCACCAGCCCGGGGGCAGTCTATGGCTACACCTTC

V gene: TRBV27
J gene: TRBJ2-2
D gene: .
clone size: .
CDR3 protein: CASSPLGGGGELFF
CDR3 DNA: TGTGCCAGCAGCCCCTTAGGAGGCGGTGGGGAGCTGTTTTTT

V gene: TRBV7-9
J gene: TRBJ1-4
D gene: .
clone size: .
CDR3 protein: CASSYETFATNEKLFF
CDR3 DNA: TGTGCCAGCAGCTACGAGACATTTGCAACTAATGAAAAACTGTTTTTT

V gene: TRBV29-1
J gene: TRBJ2-7
D gene: .
clone size: once
CDR3 protein: CSVDVSYEQYF
CDR3 DNA: TGCAGCGTTGATGTGAGCTACGAGCAGTACTTC

V gene: TRBV28
J gene: TRBJ2-4
D gene: .
clone size: .
CDR3 protein: CASSSSSLAKNIQYF
CDR3 DNA: TGTGCCAGCAGTTCATCAAGCCTAGCCAAAAACATTCAGTACTTC

V gene: TRBV25-1
J gene: TRBJ2-6
D gene: .
clone size: .
CDR3 protein: CASSGRGTDSGVNVLTF
CDR3 DNA: TGTGCCAGCAGTGGACGAGGGACCGACTCTGGGGTCAACGTCCTGACTTTC

V gene: TRBV18
J gene: TRBJ1-3
D gene: .
clone size: .
CDR3 protein: CASSPVPLWGNTIYF
CDR3 DNA: TGTGCCAGCTCACCAGTCCCCCTGTGGGGAAACACCATATATTTT

V gene: TRBV7-2
J gene: TRBJ2-2
D gene: .
clone size: .
CDR3 protein: CASSPGGPNTGELFF
CDR3 DNA: TGTGCCAGCAGCCCGGGGGGCCCGAACACCGGGGAGCTGTTTTTT

V gene: TRBV6-5
J gene: TRBJ1-1
D gene: TRBD1
clone size: .
CDR3 protein: CASRPWTGGRPFF
CDR3 DNA: TGTGCCAGCAGACCCTGGACAGGGGGCCGACCTTTCTTT